Described below is a single TCR beta chain sequence and its context. MiXCR was run by TCRdb on the 5' RACE reads, yielding one entry per CDR3 protein. The sample yields tens of thousands of distinct CDR3 sequences, over 15% seen once. Germline CDR1 is DFQATT and CDR2 is SNEGSKA (reference sequence). CDR3 length equals 15 residues. Trimming took off 6 bases at V and 4 bases at J, with 20 bases between the two ends. The receptor's source is a female donor with breast cancer. The chain uses TRBV20-1 and TRBJ2-3, with a possible D match to TRBD1 (7 bases). Sample: naive CD4+ T cells sorted from blood. Subset defined: naive CD4+ T cells, CD4+CD45RA+CD25-. The CDR3 nucleotides read TGCAGTGCCCCGGGGGCAGACAGGGTGGCAGATACGCAGTATTTT. Translation: CSAPGADRVADTQYF.